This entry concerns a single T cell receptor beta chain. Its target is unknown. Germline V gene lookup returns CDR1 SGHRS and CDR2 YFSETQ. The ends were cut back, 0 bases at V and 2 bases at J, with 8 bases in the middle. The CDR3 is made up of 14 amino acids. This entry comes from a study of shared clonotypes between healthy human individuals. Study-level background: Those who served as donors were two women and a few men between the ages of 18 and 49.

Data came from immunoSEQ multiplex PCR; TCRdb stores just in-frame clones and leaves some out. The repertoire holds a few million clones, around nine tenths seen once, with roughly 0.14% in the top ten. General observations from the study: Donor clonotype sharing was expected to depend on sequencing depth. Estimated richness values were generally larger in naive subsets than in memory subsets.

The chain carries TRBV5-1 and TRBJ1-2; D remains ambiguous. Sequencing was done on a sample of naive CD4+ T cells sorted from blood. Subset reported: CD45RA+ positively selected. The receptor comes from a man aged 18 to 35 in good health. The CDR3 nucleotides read TGCGCCAGCAGCTTGGTTACAGAGAACTATGGCTACACCTTC. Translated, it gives CASSLVTENYGYTF. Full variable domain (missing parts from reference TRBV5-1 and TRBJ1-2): KAGVTQTPRYLIKTRGQQVTLSCSPISGHRSVSWYQQTPGQGLQFLFEYFSETQRNKGNFPGRFSGRQFSNSRSEMNVSTLELGDSALYLCASSLVTENYGYTFGSGTRLTVV.